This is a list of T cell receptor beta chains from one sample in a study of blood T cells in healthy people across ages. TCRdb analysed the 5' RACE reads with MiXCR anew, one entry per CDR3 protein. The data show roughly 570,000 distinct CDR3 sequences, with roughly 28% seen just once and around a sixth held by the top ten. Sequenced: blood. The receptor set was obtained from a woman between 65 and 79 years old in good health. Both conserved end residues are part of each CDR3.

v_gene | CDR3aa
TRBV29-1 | CSVSSGGRDTQYF
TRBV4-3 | CASSLEKAGGYNEQFF
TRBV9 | CASSLRDLTDTQYF
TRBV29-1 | CSVSAAGRLNTEAFF
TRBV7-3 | CASSTVLGSYNEQFF
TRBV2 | CASSGAMHGGGYEQYF
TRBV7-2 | CASSLETGVGEQYF
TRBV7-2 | CASSLGLALTGELFF
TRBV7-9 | CASSLVGDPAGETQYF
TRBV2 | CASRDFYEQYF
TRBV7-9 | CASSPAREVLEAFF
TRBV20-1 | CSIERGGLHEQYF
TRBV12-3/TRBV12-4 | CASSVRATGELFF
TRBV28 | CASRIGGVSQPQHF
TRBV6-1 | CASSELRSPNYEQYF
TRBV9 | CASSEKNTGELFF
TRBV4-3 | CASSQGSTSGGAHYEQYF
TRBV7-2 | CASSSDTFEGYTF
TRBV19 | CASRSGQLTNYGYTF
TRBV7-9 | CASSLGQGATNEKLFF
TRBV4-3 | CASSLLLGGGGRANIQYF
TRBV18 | CASSLLVGYEKLFF
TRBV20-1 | CSADARGQVYEKLFF
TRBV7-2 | CASSPHMNTEAFF
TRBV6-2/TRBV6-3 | CASSYSRTDGSYEQYF
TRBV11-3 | CASSLRDNYNEQFF
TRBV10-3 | CAISERDRRTGELFF
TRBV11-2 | CASRQGAHEQYF
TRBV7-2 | CASSMQQGAQRGYTF
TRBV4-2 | CASSQGPTRSTNEKLFF
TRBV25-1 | CASRNYGTSGDYEQYF
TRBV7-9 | CASSLTGGKTNEKLFF
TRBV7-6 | CASSLVASGAGELFF
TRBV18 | CASSPEGIGEKLFF
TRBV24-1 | CATSDPRALVAGTSEQFF
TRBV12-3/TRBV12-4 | CASSYRVRNTIYF
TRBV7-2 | CASSLDRGRDEQFF
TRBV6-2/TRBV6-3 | CASKTENQETQYF
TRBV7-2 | CASSTGQGIGTDTQYF
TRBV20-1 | CSATTGGGNQPQHF
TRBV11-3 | CASSKTGGAGANVLTF
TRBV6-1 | CASSTDRGREKLFF
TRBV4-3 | CASSQVNRDVWGYTF
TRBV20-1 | CSAFKAQGEQYF
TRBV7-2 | CASSLEQGGHIQHF
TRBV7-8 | CASSPPSQQRVIQFF
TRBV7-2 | CASSLWGARSTDTQYF
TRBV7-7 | CASSSMTGFGETQYF
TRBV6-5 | CASSYSRQGAIGYTF
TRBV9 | CASSAGAGETQYF
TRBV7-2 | CASSSGLAGGIQYF
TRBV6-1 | CASSEIGEKLFF
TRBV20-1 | CSASKGGWAEAFF
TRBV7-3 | CASSGPGEGVNTEAFF
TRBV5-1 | CASSYTAGSMEQYF